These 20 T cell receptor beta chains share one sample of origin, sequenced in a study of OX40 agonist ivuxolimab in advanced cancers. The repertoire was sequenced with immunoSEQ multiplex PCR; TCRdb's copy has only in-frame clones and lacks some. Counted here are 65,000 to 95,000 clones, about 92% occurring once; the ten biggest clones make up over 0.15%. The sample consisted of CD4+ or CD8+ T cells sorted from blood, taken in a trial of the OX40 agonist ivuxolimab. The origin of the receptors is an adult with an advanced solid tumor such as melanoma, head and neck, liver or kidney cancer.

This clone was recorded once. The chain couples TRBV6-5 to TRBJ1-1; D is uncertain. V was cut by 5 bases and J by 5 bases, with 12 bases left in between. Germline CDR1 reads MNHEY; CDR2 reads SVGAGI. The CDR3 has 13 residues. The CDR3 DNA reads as TGTGCCAGCAGTGAAGGACTTCGGACTGAAGCTTTCTTT. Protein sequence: CASSEGLRTEAFF.

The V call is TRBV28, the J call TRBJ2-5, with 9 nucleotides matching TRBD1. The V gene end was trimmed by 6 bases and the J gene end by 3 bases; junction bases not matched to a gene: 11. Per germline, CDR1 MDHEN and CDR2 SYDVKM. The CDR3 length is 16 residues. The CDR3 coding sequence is TGTGCCAGCAGAGGTGACAGGGGGACGGGCGAAGAGACCCAGTACTTC. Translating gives CASRGDRGTGEETQYF. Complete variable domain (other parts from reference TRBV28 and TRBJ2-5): DVKVTQSSRYLVKRTGEKVFLECVQDMDHENMFWYRQDPGLGLRLIYFSYDVKMKEKGDIPEGYSVSREKKERFSLILESASTNQTSMYLCASRGDRGTGEETQYFGPGTRLLVL.

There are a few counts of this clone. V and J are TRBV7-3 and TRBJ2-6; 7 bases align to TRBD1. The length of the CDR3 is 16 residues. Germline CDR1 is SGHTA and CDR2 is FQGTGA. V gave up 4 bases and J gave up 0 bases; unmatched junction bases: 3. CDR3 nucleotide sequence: TGTGCCAGCAGCTCAAACAGGGGCTCTGGGGCCAACGTCCTGACTTTC. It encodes CASSSNRGSGANVLTF.

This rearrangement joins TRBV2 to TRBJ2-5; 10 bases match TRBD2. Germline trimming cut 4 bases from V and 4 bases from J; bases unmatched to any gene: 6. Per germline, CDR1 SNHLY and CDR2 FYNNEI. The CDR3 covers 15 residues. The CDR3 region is CASSAERGGLETQYF. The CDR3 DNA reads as TGTGCCAGCAGTGCGGAGCGGGGGGGCCTAGAGACCCAGTACTTC.

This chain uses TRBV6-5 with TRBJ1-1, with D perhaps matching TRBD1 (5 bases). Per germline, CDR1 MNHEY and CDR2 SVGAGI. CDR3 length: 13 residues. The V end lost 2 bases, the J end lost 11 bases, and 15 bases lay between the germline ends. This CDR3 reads CASSYGGGQEAFF. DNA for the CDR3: TGTGCCAGCAGTTACGGGGGAGGGCAGGAGGCTTTCTTT.

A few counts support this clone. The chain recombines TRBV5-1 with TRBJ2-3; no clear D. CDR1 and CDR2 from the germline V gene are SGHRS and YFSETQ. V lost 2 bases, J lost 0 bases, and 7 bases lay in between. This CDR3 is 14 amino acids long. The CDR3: CASSFRASTDTQYF. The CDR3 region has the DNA TGCGCCAGCAGCTTCAGAGCTAGCACAGATACGCAGTATTTT.

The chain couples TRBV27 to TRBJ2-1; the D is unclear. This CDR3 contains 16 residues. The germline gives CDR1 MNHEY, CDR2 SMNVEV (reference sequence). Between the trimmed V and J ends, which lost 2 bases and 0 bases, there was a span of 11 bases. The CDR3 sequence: CASSLRVGRSYNEQFF. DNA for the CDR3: TGTGCCAGCAGTTTACGTGTGGGTCGCTCCTACAATGAGCAGTTCTTC.

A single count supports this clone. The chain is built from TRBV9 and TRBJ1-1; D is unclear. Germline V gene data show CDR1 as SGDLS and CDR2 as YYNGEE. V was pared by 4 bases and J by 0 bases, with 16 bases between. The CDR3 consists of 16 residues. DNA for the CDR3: TGTGCCAGCAGCTTTTGGACGGGTTCAATGAACACTGAAGCTTTCTTT. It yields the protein CASSFWTGSMNTEAFF.

CDR3 loop: CASSYSQGYEQYF. The DNA for the CDR3 is TGTGCCAGCAGCTACTCACAGGGCTACGAGCAGTACTTC. The chain links TRBV2 to TRBJ2-7; D perhaps matches TRBD1 (6 bases). Germline assignment: CDR1 SNHLY and CDR2 FYNNEI. The CDR3 loop spans 13 amino acids. V lost 6 bases and J lost 3, with 12 bases in between.

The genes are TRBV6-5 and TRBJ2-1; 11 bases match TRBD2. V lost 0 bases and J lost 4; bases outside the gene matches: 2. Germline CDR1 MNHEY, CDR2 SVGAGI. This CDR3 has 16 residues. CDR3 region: CASSYSTSGAYNEQFF. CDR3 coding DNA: TGTGCCAGCAGTTACTCGACTAGCGGGGCATACAATGAGCAGTTCTTC.

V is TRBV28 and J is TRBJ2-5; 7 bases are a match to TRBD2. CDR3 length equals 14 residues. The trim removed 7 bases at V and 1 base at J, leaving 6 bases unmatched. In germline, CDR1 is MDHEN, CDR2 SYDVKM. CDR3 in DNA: TGTGCCAGCACCCAGGCGGGGGTCCAAGAGACCCAGTACTTC. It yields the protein CASTQAGVQETQYF.

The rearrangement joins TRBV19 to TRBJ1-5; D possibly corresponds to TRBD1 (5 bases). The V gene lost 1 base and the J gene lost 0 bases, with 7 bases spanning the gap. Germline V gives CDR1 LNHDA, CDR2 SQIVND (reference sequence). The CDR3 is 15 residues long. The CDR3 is CASSIGRDSNQPQHF. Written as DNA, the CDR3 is TGTGCCAGTAGTATAGGCAGGGATAGCAATCAGCCCCAGCATTTT.

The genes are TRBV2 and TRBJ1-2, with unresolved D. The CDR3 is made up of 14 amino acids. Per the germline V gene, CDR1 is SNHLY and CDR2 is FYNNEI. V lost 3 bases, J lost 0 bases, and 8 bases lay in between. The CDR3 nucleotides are TGTGCCAGCAGTGACCCCCAACCTAACTATGGCTACACCTTC. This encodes CASSDPQPNYGYTF.

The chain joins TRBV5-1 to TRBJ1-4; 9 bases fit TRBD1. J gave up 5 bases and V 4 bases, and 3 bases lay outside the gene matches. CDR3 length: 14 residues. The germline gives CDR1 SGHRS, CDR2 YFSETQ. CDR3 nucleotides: TGCGCCAGCAGCCAGGACAGGGGAAATGAAAAACTGTTTTTT. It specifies CASSQDRGNEKLFF. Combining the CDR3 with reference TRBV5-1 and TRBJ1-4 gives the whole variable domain KAGVTQTPRYLIKTRGQQVTLSCSPISGHRSVSWYQQTPGQGLQFLFEYFSETQRNKGNFPGRFSGRQFSNSRSEMNVSTLELGDSALYLCASSQDRGNEKLFFGSGTQLSVL.

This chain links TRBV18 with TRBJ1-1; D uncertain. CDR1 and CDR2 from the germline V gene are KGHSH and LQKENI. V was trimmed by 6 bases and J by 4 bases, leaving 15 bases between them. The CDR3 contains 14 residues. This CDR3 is CASSLSILVTEAFF. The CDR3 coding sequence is TGTGCCAGCTCCTTATCCATTCTCGTCACTGAAGCTTTCTTT.

CDR3 in DNA: TGTGCCAGCAGCGTATCTAGCGGGGGGGGTGGCACCACAGATACGCAGTATTTT. Protein: CASSVSSGGGGTTDTQYF. The V gene is TRBV9, the J gene TRBJ2-3; 12 bases are shared with TRBD2. Trimming at V came to 1 base and at J to 2 bases, leaving 8 bases not matched to a gene. There are 18 residues in the CDR3. CDR1 and CDR2 (germline): SGDLS, YYNGEE.

This chain's CDR3 is CASSLGGGRPLPQVVNGYTF. The CDR3 bases are TGTGCCAGCAGCTTGGGTGGAGGCAGACCTCTCCCTCAGGTAGTGAATGGCTACACCTTC. This rearrangement joins TRBV5-5 to TRBJ1-2; D unclear. Trimming pared 0 bases from V and 6 bases from J, leaving 30 bases between. CDR1 and CDR2 (germline): SGHKS, YYEKEE (reference sequence). This CDR3 is built from 20 residues.

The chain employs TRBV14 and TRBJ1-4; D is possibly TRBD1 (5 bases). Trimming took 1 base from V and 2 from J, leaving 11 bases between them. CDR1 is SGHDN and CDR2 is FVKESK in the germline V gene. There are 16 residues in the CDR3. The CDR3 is CASSQVIGGTNEKLFF. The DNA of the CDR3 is TGTGCCAGCAGCCAAGTAATCGGGGGGACTAATGAAAAACTGTTTTTT.

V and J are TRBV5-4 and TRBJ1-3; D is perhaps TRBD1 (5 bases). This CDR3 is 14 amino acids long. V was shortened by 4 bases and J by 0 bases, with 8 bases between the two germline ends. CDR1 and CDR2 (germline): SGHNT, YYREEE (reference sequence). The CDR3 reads CASSLTVSGNTIYF. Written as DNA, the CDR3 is TGTGCCAGCAGCCTGACAGTCTCTGGAAACACCATATATTTT. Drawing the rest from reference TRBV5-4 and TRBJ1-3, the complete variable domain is ETGVTQSPTHLIKTRGQQVTLRCSSQSGHNTVSWYQQALGQGPQFIFQYYREEENGRGNFPPRFSGLQFPNYSSELNVNALELDDSALYLCASSLTVSGNTIYFGEGSWLTVV.

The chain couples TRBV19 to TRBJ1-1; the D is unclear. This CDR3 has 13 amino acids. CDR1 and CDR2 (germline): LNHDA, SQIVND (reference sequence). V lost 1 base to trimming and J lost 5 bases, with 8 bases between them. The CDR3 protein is CASSIVSPTEAFF. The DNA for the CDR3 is TGTGCCAGTAGTATAGTATCCCCAACTGAAGCTTTCTTT.